The next 21 T cell receptor beta chains were all read from a single sample in a study of OX40 agonist ivuxolimab in advanced cancers. TCRdb keeps only in-frame clones here, not all; method: immunoSEQ multiplex PCR. The table has more than 60,000 clones, roughly 84% seen once. The sample was CD4+ or CD8+ T cells sorted from blood, taken in a trial of the OX40 agonist ivuxolimab. The source of these receptors is an adult with an advanced solid tumor such as melanoma, head and neck, liver or kidney cancer.

V usage is TRBV30 and J usage is TRBJ2-6, with no clear D. The CDR3 is 15 residues long. CDR1 is GTSNPN and CDR2 is SVGIG in the germline V gene (reference sequence). The V and J ends lost 0 bases and 0 bases respectively, with 6 bases between them. The DNA of the CDR3 is TGTGCCTGGAGTGTAGGCCTCTCTGGGGCCAACGTCCTGACTTTC. This translates into CAWSVGLSGANVLTF. Complete variable domain (other parts from reference TRBV30 and TRBJ2-6): SQTIHQWPATLVQPVGSPLSLECTVEGTSNPNLYWYRQAAGRGLQLLFYSVGIGQISSEVPQNLSASRPQDRQFILSSKKLLLSDSGFYLCAWSVGLSGANVLTFGAGSRLTVL.

The chain uses TRBV7-8 and TRBJ1-5; D gene uncertain. Germline V gives CDR1 SGHVS, CDR2 FQNEAQ. The V end lost 5 bases, the J end lost 0 bases, and 17 bases lay between the germline ends. This CDR3 has 17 residues. CDR3 loop: CASSPRSLTNSNQPQHF. The CDR3 coding sequence is TGTGCCAGCAGCCCTCGATCTCTAACTAATAGCAATCAGCCCCAGCATTTT.

This clone was found a few times. V is TRBV6-5 and J is TRBJ1-6, with a weak D call TRBD1 (5 bases). Germline CDR1 reads MNHEY; CDR2 reads SVGAGI. Trimming removed 6 bases at V and 4 bases at J, with 7 bases between. CDR3 length: 13 residues. The CDR3 region is CASRTEYNSPLHF. For the CDR3, the DNA is TGTGCCAGCAGGACAGAGTATAATTCACCCCTCCACTTT.

The rearrangement links TRBV6-6 to TRBJ2-1; D might be TRBD1 (5 bases). Trimming took off 8 bases at V and 5 bases at J, with 13 bases between the two ends. This CDR3 region has 13 residues. Germline CDR1 and CDR2: MNHNY and SVGAGI (reference sequence). Written as DNA, the CDR3 is TGTGCCAGCCGACCGGACATGAACAATGAGCAGTTCTTC. It yields the protein CASRPDMNNEQFF.

This clone was seen just once. The V call is TRBV5-1, the J call TRBJ2-3; 8 bases map to TRBD1. The CDR3 runs to 14 residues. CDR1 is SGHRS and CDR2 is YFSETQ in the germline V gene. V lost 4 bases to trimming and J lost 2 bases; unmatched junction nucleotides: 3. As DNA, the CDR3 is TGCGCCAGCAGCAAGGGACAGGACACAGATACGCAGTATTTT. Its translation is CASSKGQDTDTQYF.

A few counts support this clone. The chain is built from TRBV18 and TRBJ1-2, with TRBD1 matching 9 bases. This CDR3 is built from 15 residues. V lost 6 bases and J lost 8; bases outside the gene matches: 13. Germline V gene sequence: CDR1 KGHSH, CDR2 LQKENI. CDR3 sequence reads: CASSTIGTGWLGYTF. CDR3 sequence (DNA): TGTGCCAGCTCCACAATAGGGACAGGGTGGCTCGGCTACACCTTC.

This clone was seen a single time. V is TRBV5-8 and J is TRBJ2-7, with 8 nucleotides matching TRBD1. V shed 1 base and J 6 bases; nucleotides not matched to a gene: 0. The CDR3 runs 12 residues. Germline V CDR1 and CDR2: SGHTS, YDEGEE. The DNA for the CDR3 is TGTGCCAGCAGCTTGACAGGGGGCGAGCAGTACTTC. Protein sequence: CASSLTGGEQYF.

The chain combines TRBV30 with TRBJ2-7; D is perhaps TRBD1 or TRBD2 (6 bases each). Germline lookup yields CDR1 GTSNPN and CDR2 SVGIG (reference sequence). Trimming left V 3 bases short and J 3 bases short, with 15 bases between. The CDR3 covers 14 residues. The CDR3 DNA sequence: TGTGCCTGGAGCAAATCCGGGGGCGGCTACGAGCAGTACTTC. Translated, it gives CAWSKSGGGYEQYF. Full variable domain (remainder filled in from reference TRBV30 and TRBJ2-7): SQTIHQWPATLVQPVGSPLSLECTVEGTSNPNLYWYRQAAGRGLQLLFYSVGIGQISSEVPQNLSASRPQDRQFILSSKKLLLSDSGFYLCAWSKSGGGYEQYFGPGTRLTVT.

The rearrangement uses TRBV7-8 and TRBJ2-1, with 7 bases aligning to TRBD1. V was pared by 3 bases and J by 7 bases, with 6 bases of the junction left unmatched. Germline loops: CDR1 SGHVS, CDR2 FQNEAQ. There are 14 residues in the CDR3. DNA of the CDR3: TGTGCCAGCAGCTTTTTACAGGGGAAGAATGAGCAGTTCTTC. This codes for CASSFLQGKNEQFF. Using reference TRBV7-8 and TRBJ2-1 for the parts outside the CDR3, the full variable domain is GAGVSQSPRYKVAKRGQDVALRCDPISGHVSLFWYQQALGQGPEFLTYFQNEAQLDKSGLPSDRFFAERPEGSVSTLKIQRTQQEDSAVYLCASSFLQGKNEQFFGPGTRLTVL.

CDR3 sequence (DNA): TGTGCCAGCAGCTGGCTTTACTCCTACGAGCAGTACTTC. Translated, it gives CASSWLYSYEQYF. This sequence joins TRBV7-2 and TRBJ2-7; the D is unclear. This CDR3 is built from 13 residues. V lost 4 bases and J 0 bases, leaving 7 bases between the germline ends. Per germline, CDR1 SGHTA and CDR2 FQGNSA.

The rearrangement uses TRBV15 and TRBJ2-7; D gene unclear. Germline V gives CDR1 LNHNV, CDR2 YYDKDF (reference sequence). The CDR3 totals 15 residues. The V and J ends lost 0 bases and 0 bases respectively, with 9 bases between them. The CDR3 reads CATSRDTYSSYEQYF. CDR3 coding DNA: TGTGCCACCAGCAGAGACACCTATAGCTCCTACGAGCAGTACTTC.

The V call is TRBV11-2, the J call TRBJ1-1; no firm D call. The CDR3 has 16 residues. Trimming took 7 bases from V and 4 from J, leaving 22 bases between them. Germline assignment: CDR1 SGHAT and CDR2 FQNNGV. As DNA, the CDR3 is TGTGCCAGCACCTCGATCGGAATAAGACGGGGCACTGAAGCTTTCTTT. This gives the protein CASTSIGIRRGTEAFF. Full variable domain (outside the CDR3, taken from reference TRBV11-2 and TRBJ1-1): EAGVAQSPRYKIIEKRQSVAFWCNPISGHATLYWYQQILGQGPKLLIQFQNNGVVDDSQLPKDRFSAERLKGVDSTLKIQPAKLEDSAVYLCASTSIGIRRGTEAFFGQGTRLTVV.

The rearrangement links TRBV10-3 to TRBJ2-7; D uncertain. This CDR3 spans 13 amino acids. Per germline, CDR1 ENHRY and CDR2 SYGVKD. The V end lost 4 bases, the J end lost 0 bases, and 7 bases lay between the germline ends. The CDR3 loop reads CAISVASSYEQYF. The DNA for the CDR3 is TGTGCCATCAGTGTAGCCAGCTCCTACGAGCAGTACTTC.

V and J are TRBV11-2 and TRBJ2-3; no clear D. V was shortened by 3 bases and J by 0 bases, with 13 bases between the two germline ends. The CDR3 length is 16 residues. Germline CDR1 reads SGHAT; CDR2 reads FQNNGV. The CDR3 loop is CASSLSPSPSTDTQYF. DNA of the CDR3: TGTGCCAGCAGCTTGAGCCCCTCGCCTAGCACAGATACGCAGTATTTT.

This chain joins TRBV6-4 and TRBJ2-2; D possibly corresponds to TRBD2 (5 bases). The CDR3 is made up of 14 amino acids. The ends were cut back, 2 bases at V and 7 bases at J, with 11 bases in the middle. The germline gives CDR1 MRHNA, CDR2 SNTAGT. CDR3 DNA: TGTGCCAGCAGTGACCTTTCACGGGGCGGGGAGCTGTTTTTT. It is translated as CASSDLSRGGELFF.

The chain employs TRBV7-9 and TRBJ2-6; D is tentatively TRBD1 or TRBD2 (5 bases each). Deletions cut 8 bases from V and 11 bases from J, with 19 bases between. Germline V gene lookup returns CDR1 SEHNR and CDR2 FQNEAQ (reference sequence). This CDR3 region has 14 residues. CDR3 nucleotide sequence: TGTGCCAGCCCCATTGGGGCAGGGACCCACGTCCTGACTTTC. Protein sequence: CASPIGAGTHVLTF. Filled out from reference TRBV7-9 and TRBJ2-6, the complete variable domain reads DTGVSQNPRHKITKRGQNVTFRCDPISEHNRLYWYRQTLGQGPEFLTYFQNEAQLEKSRLLSDRFSAERPKGSFSTLEIQRTEQGDSAMYLCASPIGAGTHVLTFGAGSRLTVL.

This chain uses TRBV6-5 with TRBJ2-7; D possibly corresponds to TRBD1 (6 bases). Germline V lookup: CDR1 MNHEY, CDR2 SVGAGI. The CDR3 contains 14 residues. V lost 7 bases and J lost 0, with 13 bases in between. As DNA, the CDR3 is TGTGCCAGCAAAGGGGGTTGGAGCTCCTACGAGCAGTACTTC. It translates to CASKGGWSSYEQYF.

The chain joins TRBV11-2 to TRBJ2-3; D may match TRBD1 or TRBD2 (5 bases each). CDR3 size: 14 residues. CDR1 is SGHAT and CDR2 is FQNNGV in the germline V gene. V lost 0 bases to trimming and J lost 4 bases, with 8 bases between them. DNA of the CDR3: TGTGCCAGCAGCTTAGATGGGGGACCAGATACGCAGTATTTT. Translating gives CASSLDGGPDTQYF.

The V call is TRBV5-1, the J call TRBJ2-3; 7 positions match TRBD1. After removal of 0 bases from V and 0 bases from J, the junction contained 16 bases not matched to a gene. CDR1 is SGHRS and CDR2 is YFSETQ in the germline V gene. The CDR3 sequence is 20 residues long. CDR3 region: CASSLGQGVSRDASTDTQYF. As DNA, the CDR3 is TGCGCCAGCAGCTTGGGTCAGGGGGTCTCCCGGGACGCGAGCACAGATACGCAGTATTTT. The variable domain in full, completed from reference TRBV5-1 and TRBJ2-3, reads KAGVTQTPRYLIKTRGQQVTLSCSPISGHRSVSWYQQTPGQGLQFLFEYFSETQRNKGNFPGRFSGRQFSNSRSEMNVSTLELGDSALYLCASSLGQGVSRDASTDTQYFGPGTRLTVL.

This chain connects TRBV9 to TRBJ2-5, with unresolved D. The CDR3 covers 13 residues. V was pared by 0 bases and J by 5 bases, with 8 bases between. Germline CDR1 is SGDLS and CDR2 is YYNGEE. The CDR3 DNA reads as TGTGCCAGCAGCGTAGACTGGTGGGAGACCCAGTACTTC. This encodes CASSVDWWETQYF.

This clone was observed a single time. This rearrangement joins TRBV5-1 to TRBJ2-5; D is unresolved. The CDR3 sequence is 13 residues long. Per germline, CDR1 SGHRS and CDR2 YFSETQ. The V and J ends lost 6 bases and 1 base respectively, with 10 bases between them. This CDR3 reads CASTMGSQETQYF. In DNA, the CDR3 is TGCGCCAGCACCATGGGATCCCAAGAGACCCAGTACTTC.